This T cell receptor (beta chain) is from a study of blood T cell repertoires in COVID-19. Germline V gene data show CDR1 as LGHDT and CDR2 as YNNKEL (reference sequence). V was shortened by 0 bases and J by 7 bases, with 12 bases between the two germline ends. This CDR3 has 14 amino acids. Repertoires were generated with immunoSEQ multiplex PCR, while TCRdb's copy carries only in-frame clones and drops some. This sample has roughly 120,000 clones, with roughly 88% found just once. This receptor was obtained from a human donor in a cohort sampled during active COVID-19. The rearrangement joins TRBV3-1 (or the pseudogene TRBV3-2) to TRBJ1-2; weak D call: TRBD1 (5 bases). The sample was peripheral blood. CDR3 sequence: CASSQDQGLPGYTF. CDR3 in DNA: TGTGCCAGCAGCCAAGATCAGGGACTGCCTGGCTACACCTTC.